A selection of T cell receptor beta chains follows, all from one sample in a study of shared clonotypes between healthy human individuals. TCRdb's table, derived via immunoSEQ multiplex PCR, lists solely in-frame clones and lacks some. The data contain about 2 million clones, 90% to 95% of them singletons. Sequencing was done on a sample of naive CD4+ T cells sorted from blood. The receptors were gathered from a man aged 18 to 29 in good health. Each CDR3 is given with its conserved first and last residue. A D gene is named only where the DNA matches it firmly. The listing skips clone size in some rows; elsewhere it reads once, few, many or a size class.

>TRBD1|TRBV5-4|-|TRBJ2-7
TGTGCCAGCAGCCAGGCCGAACAGGGGGCGAGGGAGCAGTACTTC
CASSQAEQGAREQYF
>-|TRBV14|-|TRBJ2-1
TGTGCCAGCAGCCGAAAACCAGGTAGCGTATCCTACAATGAGCAGTTCTTC
CASSRKPGSVSYNEQFF
>-|TRBV7-6|-|TRBJ2-3
TGTGCCAGCAGCTCGGTGGCGGTGGATACGCAGTATTTT
CASSSVAVDTQYF
>TRBD1|TRBV7-2|-|TRBJ2-2
TGTGCCAGCAGCTTAGTCCAGGGGGCGATAACCGGGGAGCTGTTTTTT
CASSLVQGAITGELFF
>-|TRBV7-3|-|TRBJ2-3
TGTGCCAGCAGCCTACGGGGTTCGACAGATACGCAGTATTTT
CASSLRGSTDTQYF
>TRBD2|TRBV5-1|-|TRBJ2-1
TGCGCCAGCAGCGCCGGGACTAGCGGGAGTAGAGATGAGCAGTTCTTC
CASSAGTSGSRDEQFF
>-|TRBV28|-|TRBJ1-5
TGTGCCAGCAGTCCTCCCCGAGGAGAATTTAGCAATCAGCCCCAGCATTTT
CASSPPRGEFSNQPQHF
>TRBD2|TRBV2|once|TRBJ2-3
TGTGCCAGCAGGGGTCTAGCGGGTTTCGGGGATACGCAGTATTTT
CASRGLAGFGDTQYF
>-|TRBV30|-|TRBJ2-2
TGTGCCTGGAGTGTTGGGGCGGTCGGGGAGCTGTTTTTT
CAWSVGAVGELFF
>TRBD1|TRBV5-4|-|TRBJ1-6
TGTGCCAGCACCCCCGGACAGGGGGTATCACCCCTCCACTTT
CASTPGQGVSPLHF
>-|TRBV7-6|-|TRBJ2-5
TGTGCCAGCAGCCAACCCGATACGCAAGAGACCCAGTACTTC
CASSQPDTQETQYF
>-|TRBV7-8|-|TRBJ1-4
TGTGCCAGCAGCAAGGCCACTTGGCTGACTAATGAAAAACTGTTTTTT
CASSKATWLTNEKLFF
>-|TRBV10-2|-|TRBJ1-3
TGCGCCAGCACCCAGGGACCAAACACCATATATTTT
CASTQGPNTIYF
>-|TRBV6-1|-|TRBJ2-7
TGTGCCAGCAGGCGAAGGGGTGTCGAGCAGTACTTC
CASRRRGVEQYF
>TRBD1|TRBV30|-|TRBJ1-4
TGTGCCTGGAGGACAGGGGGGAGGGATGAAAAACTGTTTTTT
CAWRTGGRDEKLFF
>-|TRBV5-1|-|TRBJ1-2
TGCGCCAGCAGCTCTCTGTCTGGGGAAATGCTCTATGGCTACACCTTC
CASSSLSGEMLYGYTF
>-|TRBV30|-|TRBJ2-7
TGTGCCTGGAGTTTGGCGTTAAGCTCCTACGAGCAGTACTTC
CAWSLALSSYEQYF
>TRBD2|TRBV6-1|once|TRBJ2-7
TGTGCCAGCAGTGAACGGACTAGCGGGGGGCTGAGATCCTACGAGCAGTACTTC
CASSERTSGGLRSYEQYF
>TRBD1|TRBV7-3|-|TRBJ1-1
TGTGCCAGCAGTTTGGACAGGTTGAACACTGAAGCTTTCTTT
CASSLDRLNTEAFF
>-|TRBV25-1|-|TRBJ1-4
TGTGCCAGCAGTGACCAGGGGAGGACTAATGAAAAACTGTTTTTT
CASSDQGRTNEKLFF
>TRBD1|TRBV6-1|-|TRBJ1-2
TGTGCCAGCAGTGATTACAGGGGCCCTAACTATGGCTACACCTTC
CASSDYRGPNYGYTF
>-|TRBV27|-|TRBJ1-2
TGTGCCAGCAAGACGACAGGAGTCTATGGCTACACCTTC
CASKTTGVYGYTF
>-|TRBV7-2|-|TRBJ1-3
TGTGCCAGCAGCTTATTTCTTCAGGGAGGTGGAAACACCATATATTTT
CASSLFLQGGGNTIYF
>TRBD2|TRBV7-2|-|TRBJ2-7
TGTGCCAGCAGCTTAGTTGGGACTAGCGGGGGGGACGAGCAGTACTTC
CASSLVGTSGGDEQYF
>-|TRBV7-8|-|TRBJ2-7
TGTGCCAGCACCCCCGATCTAGTTAGTTTCTACGAGCAGTACTTC
CASTPDLVSFYEQYF
>-|TRBV6-1|-|TRBJ1-2
TGTGCCAGCATGACAGTCTATGGCTACACCTTC
CASMTVYGYTF
>-|TRBV2|-|TRBJ1-6
TGTGCCGGATGGGACTCCAATTCACCCCTCCACTTT
CAGWDSNSPLHF
>TRBD2|TRBV5-4|-|TRBJ2-5
TGTGCCAGCAGCTTGGGAGTTAGCGGGGTCCAAGAGACCCAGTACTTC
CASSLGVSGVQETQYF
>-|TRBV7-3|-|TRBJ1-1
TGTGCCAGCAGCTTAAATGGAGGGGACACTGAAGCTTTCTTT
CASSLNGGDTEAFF
>-|TRBV28|-|TRBJ1-6
TGTGCCAGCAGTTTATACGGGAGATCCTATAATTCACCCCTCCACTTT
CASSLYGRSYNSPLHF
>-|TRBV29-1|once|TRBJ1-1
TGCAGCGTGGAAAACAGGTTGAGGAGAACTGAAGCTTTCTTT
CSVENRLRRTEAFF
>-|TRBV7-2|-|TRBJ1-6
TGTGCCAGCAGCTCCTTTTATAATTCACCCCTCCACTTT
CASSSFYNSPLHF